The 2 T cell receptor beta chains below were found in one sample sequenced in a study of OX40 agonist ivuxolimab in advanced cancers. Only in-frame clones appear in the TCRdb table, and some are missing; sequencing was by immunoSEQ multiplex PCR. This sample has tens of thousands of clones, with over 70% found just once. The input for sequencing was CD4+ or CD8+ T cells sorted from blood, taken in a trial of the OX40 agonist ivuxolimab. These receptor sequences come from an adult with an advanced solid tumor such as melanoma, head and neck, liver or kidney cancer.

This chain joins TRBV23-1 and TRBJ2-5; 7 bases match TRBD1. TRBV23-1 is an ORF, with its function uncertain. This CDR3 region has 18 residues. After removal of 7 bases from V and 4 bases from J, the junction contained 21 bases not matched to a gene. CDR3 nucleotide sequence: TGCGCCAGCAAAAGCTACTTATGTTTGGGACAGAGGGGAGAGACCCAGTACTTC. It specifies CASKSYLCLGQRGETQYF.

The gene calls are TRBV5-8 and TRBJ2-1, with D unclear. The CDR3 loop spans 16 amino acids. Trimming took 4 bases from V and 5 from J, leaving 19 bases between them. CDR1 and CDR2 (germline): SGHTS, YDEGEE. In DNA, the CDR3 is TGTGCCAGCAGCCGATACGTTGATGCAGGCAACAATGAGCAGTTCTTC. It yields the protein CASSRYVDAGNNEQFF.